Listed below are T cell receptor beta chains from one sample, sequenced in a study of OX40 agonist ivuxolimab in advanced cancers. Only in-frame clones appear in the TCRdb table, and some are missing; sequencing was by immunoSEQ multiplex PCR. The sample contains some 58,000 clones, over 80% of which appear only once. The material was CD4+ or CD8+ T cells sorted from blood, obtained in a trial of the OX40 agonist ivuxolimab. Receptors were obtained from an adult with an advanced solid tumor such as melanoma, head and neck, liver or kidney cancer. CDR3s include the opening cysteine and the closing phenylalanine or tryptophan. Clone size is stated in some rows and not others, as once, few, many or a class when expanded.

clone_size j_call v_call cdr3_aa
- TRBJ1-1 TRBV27 CASNQQGNTEAFF
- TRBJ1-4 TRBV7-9 CASSWGGTNEKLFF
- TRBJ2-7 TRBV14 CASSQVRHEQYF
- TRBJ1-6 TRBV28 CASSLGTYNSPLHF
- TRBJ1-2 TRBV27 CASSPQGADYGYTF
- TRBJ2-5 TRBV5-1 CASSFQGPGRETQYF
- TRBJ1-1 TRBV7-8 CASSLGLAREAFF
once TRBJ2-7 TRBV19 CASSTADPYEQYF
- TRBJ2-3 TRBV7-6 CASSWTGSTDTQYF
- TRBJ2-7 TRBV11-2 CASGSISSYEQYF
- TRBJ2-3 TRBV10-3 CAISKAGEKTDTQYF
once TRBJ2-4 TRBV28 CASIKAGIRAKNIQYF
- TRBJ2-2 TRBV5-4 CASETGGTGELFF
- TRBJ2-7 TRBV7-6 CASSVTGGREQYF
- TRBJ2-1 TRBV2 CASSEGQGGFF
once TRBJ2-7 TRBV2 CAMLAVGSYEQYF
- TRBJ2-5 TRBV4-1 CASSQVGQRHEGQETQYF
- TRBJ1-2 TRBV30 CAWAELYGYTF
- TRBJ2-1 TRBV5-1 CASSLSVGRASRNNEQFF
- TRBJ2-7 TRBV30 CAWSDRVPYEQYF
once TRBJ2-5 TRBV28 CASSLYQGDETQYF
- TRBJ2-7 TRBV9 CASSVGLEVYEQYF
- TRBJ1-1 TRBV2 CASSDPRGGPEAFF
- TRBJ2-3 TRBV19 CASSIDGWADTQYF
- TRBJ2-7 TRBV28 CASGSGGDEQYF
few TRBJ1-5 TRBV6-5 CASSYSGSNQPQHF
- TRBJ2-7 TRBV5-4 CASSGTGREQYF
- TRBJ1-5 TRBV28 CASSTPGTNSNQPQHF
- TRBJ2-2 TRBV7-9 CASLRLAENTGELFF